Below are 18 T cell receptor beta chains sequenced from a single sample in a study of post-analysis software for immune sequencing data. Points from the study as a whole: Controls had lower frequencies than patients of about 5 TRBV segments, which included TRBV5-6, TRBV5-1 and TRBV20-1.

No cognate antigen is known for these TCRs. Prepared TCR beta cDNA libraries contained unique molecular identifiers. Each CDR3 protein gets one entry after TCRdb re-called the PCR reads with MiXCR. The data hold hundreds of thousands of distinct CDR3 sequences, with around 50% observed a single time. Sequenced: blood. These TCRs come from a girl between 10 and 17 years old with multiple sclerosis.

This clonotype was detected a few times. The chain recombines TRBV14 with TRBJ2-3; TRBD1 aligns across 9 bases. With 4 bases clipped from V and 5 bases from J, the junction kept 7 bases outside the gene matches. Germline V gene data show CDR1 as SGHDN and CDR2 as FVKESK. The CDR3 covers 15 residues. The CDR3 DNA is TGTGCCAGCAGCCTTGGGGGACAGGGTATAGATACGCAGTATTTT. It yields the protein CASSLGGQGIDTQYF.

V is TRBV19 and J is TRBJ2-3, with unresolved D. Germline assignment: CDR1 LNHDA and CDR2 SQIVND (reference sequence). Deletions cut 1 base from V and 3 bases from J, with 2 bases between. CDR3 length equals 12 residues. CDR3 bases: TGTGCCAGTAGTATAGCAACAGATACGCAGTATTTT. This encodes CASSIATDTQYF.

The V call is TRBV15, the J call TRBJ2-1; D gene unclear. CDR1 LNHNV and CDR2 YYDKDF come from the germline V gene (reference sequence). The CDR3 has 12 residues. The V gene lost 0 bases and the J gene lost 8 bases, with 5 bases spanning the gap. The CDR3 sequence: CATSRDVDEQFF. CDR3 DNA: TGTGCCACCAGCAGAGATGTCGATGAGCAGTTCTTC.

The gene calls are TRBV20-1 and TRBJ2-5; a possible D gene is TRBD2 (6 bases). The V and J ends lost 4 bases and 4 bases respectively, with 16 bases between them. The CDR3 has 14 amino acids. The germline CDR1 and CDR2 sequences are DFQATT and SNEGSKA (reference sequence). CDR3 nucleotides: TGCAGTGCTATTGGAGGGAGAGTGGGAGAGACCCAGTACTTC. This codes for CSAIGGRVGETQYF.

V and J are TRBV20-1 and TRBJ2-1; tentative D call: TRBD1 (6 bases). The CDR3 totals 16 residues. Trimming took 6 bases from V and 2 from J, leaving 20 bases between them. From germline, CDR1 is DFQATT and CDR2 SNEGSKA (reference sequence). The CDR3 DNA is TGCAGTGCCAGTTATACAGGGAGTTCCCCCTACAATGAGCAGTTCTTC. Its protein product is CSASYTGSSPYNEQFF.

This clonotype was observed a few times. The chain recombines TRBV20-1 with TRBJ2-5; D is perhaps TRBD1 (6 bases). The germline CDR1 and CDR2 sequences are DFQATT and SNEGSKA (reference sequence). The V gene lost 3 bases and the J gene lost 1 base, with 12 bases spanning the gap. This CDR3 is 14 amino acids long. The CDR3: CSARAGTFQETQYF. DNA of the CDR3: TGCAGTGCTAGGGCCGGGACATTCCAAGAGACCCAGTACTTC.

The DNA of the CDR3 is TGCGCCAGCAGCTTGGTTGGGGATCAGCCCCAGCATTTT. Translation: CASSLVGDQPQHF. This chain joins TRBV5-1 and TRBJ1-5; D gene uncertain. Germline V lookup: CDR1 SGHRS, CDR2 YFSETQ. The CDR3 is 13 amino acids. Trimming removed 0 bases from V and 5 bases from J, with 6 bases in between.

This chain links TRBV20-1 with TRBJ2-7, with 8 bases lining up with TRBD2. The CDR3 loop spans 14 amino acids. With V trimmed by 1 base and J by 4 bases, 6 bases remained unmatched. Germline lookup yields CDR1 DFQATT and CDR2 SNEGSKA (reference sequence). DNA for the CDR3: TGCAGTGCTAGAGCAAGCGGGGGAATGTACGAGCAGTACTTC. Residues: CSARASGGMYEQYF.

The table lists this clonotype with a few counts. The V gene is TRBV14, the J gene TRBJ2-5; 11 positions match TRBD2. J lost 2 bases, V lost 2 bases, and 7 bases had no gene match. The germline V gene has CDR1 SGHDN and CDR2 FVKESK. The CDR3 consists of 17 residues. DNA for the CDR3: TGTGCCAGCAGCCAATTCACTAGCGGGAGACCTCAAGAGACCCAGTACTTC. Translation: CASSQFTSGRPQETQYF.

This chain links TRBV18 with TRBJ2-3; 8 nucleotides agree with TRBD1. Germline CDR1 and CDR2: KGHSH and LQKENI. This CDR3 spans 15 amino acids. Unmatched junction bases numbered 3, after V lost 2 bases and J lost 2 bases. The DNA of the CDR3 is TGTGCCAGCTCACCAAACAGGGGGGACACAGATACGCAGTATTTT. Protein: CASSPNRGDTDTQYF. Looking up the rest from reference TRBV18 and TRBJ2-3 gives the full variable domain: NAGVMQNPRHLVRRRGQEARLRCSPMKGHSHVYWYRQLPEEGLKFMVYLQKENIIDESGMPKERFSAEFPKEGPSILRIQQVVRGDSAAYFCASSPNRGDTDTQYFGPGTRLTVL.

This clonotype was picked up a small number of times. The chain is built from TRBV9 and TRBJ1-2, with D tentatively TRBD1 (5 bases). The CDR3 contains 15 residues. The germline V and J ends were trimmed by 3 bases and 1 base, with 13 bases remaining between them. CDR1 is SGDLS, CDR2 YYNGEE, per germline. CDR3 DNA: TGTGCCAGCAGCGCCGTCGGGGGGATTAACTATGGCTACACCTTC. Protein sequence: CASSAVGGINYGYTF.

This chain uses TRBV27 with TRBJ2-6, with TRBD2 as a possible D gene (5 bases). Per the germline V gene, CDR1 is MNHEY and CDR2 is SMNVEV (reference sequence). The CDR3 has 14 amino acids. Between the trimmed V and J ends, which lost 7 bases and 3 bases, there was a span of 10 bases. The CDR3 DNA reads as TGTGCCAGCAACCTCCGGGGTGGGGCCAACGTCCTGACTTTC. As protein: CASNLRGGANVLTF.

This clonotype was found a few times. This sequence joins TRBV12-3 or TRBV12-4 and TRBJ1-5; 9 bases align to TRBD1. This CDR3 is built from 15 residues. V trimming: 6 bases; J trimming: 2 bases; junction bases outside the gene matches: 5. The CDR3 bases are TGTGCCAGCAGCCAGGACAGGGGCGGCAATCAGCCCCAGCATTTT. Protein sequence: CASSQDRGGNQPQHF.

The chain combines TRBV5-1 with TRBJ2-7, with 10 bases lining up with TRBD1. Trimming at V came to 4 bases and at J to 0 bases, leaving 4 bases not matched to a gene. This CDR3 spans 15 amino acids. Looked up from germline, CDR1 is SGHRS and CDR2 is YFSETQ. Written as DNA, the CDR3 is TGCGCCAGCAGCCGATGGGACAGGGGCTCCTACGAGCAGTACTTC. Translation: CASSRWDRGSYEQYF.

This clonotype was observed a single time. J is TRBJ2-1 and V is TRBV5-1, with TRBD1 matching 8 bases. The CDR3 contains 12 residues. Germline-derived CDR1 and CDR2 are SGHRS and YFSETQ. The trim removed 0 bases at V and 13 bases at J, leaving 3 bases unmatched. The chain's CDR3 is CASSLGQGKQFF. The CDR3 bases are TGCGCCAGCAGCTTGGGACAGGGGAAACAGTTCTTC. Filled out from reference TRBV5-1 and TRBJ2-1, the complete variable domain reads KAGVTQTPRYLIKTRGQQVTLSCSPISGHRSVSWYQQTPGQGLQFLFEYFSETQRNKGNFPGRFSGRQFSNSRSEMNVSTLELGDSALYLCASSLGQGKQFFGPGTRLTVL.

On this clonotype itself: One end of the junction fails to match germline, which may point to a read error. The chain recombines TRBV6-6 with TRBJ2-4, with TRBD2 as a possible D gene (6 bases). With the DNA end fitting TRBJ2-7 better, the J assignment may be wrong. Germline V gene lookup returns CDR1 MNHNY and CDR2 SVGAGI (reference sequence). This CDR3 has 13 amino acids. CDR3 sequence (DNA): TGTGCCAACAGTTACTCGGGGGACTACGAGCAGTACTTC. Encoded protein: CANSYSGDYEQYF.

This clonotype was seen only a few times. The V call is TRBV15, the J call TRBJ2-7, with TRBD2 identical over 7 bases. CDR1 and CDR2 (germline): LNHNV, YYDKDF (reference sequence). The junction had 9 bases not matched to a gene; V was cut back by 2 bases and J by 5 bases. The CDR3 contains 15 residues. The CDR3 reads CATSRTSGTTDEQYF. CDR3 coding DNA: TGTGCCACCAGCAGAACCTCCGGGACTACTGACGAGCAGTACTTC.

The chain is built from TRBV20-1 and TRBJ2-1; no reliable D call. The length of the CDR3 is 17 residues. CDR1 is DFQATT, CDR2 SNEGSKA, per germline (reference sequence). V gave up 0 bases and J gave up 4 bases, with 19 bases separating them. CDR3 sequence: CSARDLTAAKSYNEQFF. The CDR3 DNA reads TGCAGTGCTAGAGACCTAACCGCGGCAAAATCGTACAATGAGCAGTTCTTC.